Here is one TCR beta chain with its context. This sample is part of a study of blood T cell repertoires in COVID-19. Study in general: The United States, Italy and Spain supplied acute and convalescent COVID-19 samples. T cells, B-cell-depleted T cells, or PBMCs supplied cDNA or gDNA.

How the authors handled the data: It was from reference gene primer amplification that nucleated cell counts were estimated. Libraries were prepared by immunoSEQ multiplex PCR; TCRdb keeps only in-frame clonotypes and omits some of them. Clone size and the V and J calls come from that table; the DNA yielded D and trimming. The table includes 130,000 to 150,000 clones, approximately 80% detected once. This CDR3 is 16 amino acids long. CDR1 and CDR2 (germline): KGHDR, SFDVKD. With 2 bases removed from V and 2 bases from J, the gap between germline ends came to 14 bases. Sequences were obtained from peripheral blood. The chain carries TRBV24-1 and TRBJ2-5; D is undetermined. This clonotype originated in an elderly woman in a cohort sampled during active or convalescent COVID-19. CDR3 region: CATSDSHATTQETQYF. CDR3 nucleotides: TGTGCCACCAGTGATTCCCATGCGACAACTCAAGAGACCCAGTACTTC.